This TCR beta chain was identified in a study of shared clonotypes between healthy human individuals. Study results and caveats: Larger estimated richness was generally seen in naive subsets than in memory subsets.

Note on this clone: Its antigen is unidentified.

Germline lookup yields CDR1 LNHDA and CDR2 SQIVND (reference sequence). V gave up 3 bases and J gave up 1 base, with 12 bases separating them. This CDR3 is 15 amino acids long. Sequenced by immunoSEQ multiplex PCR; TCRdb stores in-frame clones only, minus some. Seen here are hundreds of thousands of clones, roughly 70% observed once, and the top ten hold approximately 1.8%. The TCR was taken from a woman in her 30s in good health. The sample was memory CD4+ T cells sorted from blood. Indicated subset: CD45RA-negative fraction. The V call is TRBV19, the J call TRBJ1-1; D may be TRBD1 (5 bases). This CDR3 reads CASSILVRGNTEAFF. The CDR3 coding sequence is TGTGCCAGTAGTATTTTAGTGAGGGGGAACACTGAAGCTTTCTTT.